This entry lists 24 T cell receptor beta chains sequenced from one sample in a study of post-analysis software for immune sequencing data. Findings of the study overall: Higher frequency in patients than in controls was seen for about five TRBV segments, with TRBV5-6, TRBV5-1 and TRBV20-1 among them.

Unique molecular identifiers tagged the TCR beta cDNA libraries. A single record per CDR3 protein comes from TCRdb applying MiXCR to the PCR reads. The sample consists of around 440,000 distinct CDR3 sequences, roughly 45% of them appearing once. Their specific antigens are unknown. Sequencing was performed on blood. These TCRs come from a girl aged 10 to 17 with multiple sclerosis.

The genes are TRBV28 and TRBJ2-6; D unclear. Germline CDR1 MDHEN, CDR2 SYDVKM. The CDR3 contains 14 residues. V lost 10 bases, J lost 0 bases, and 10 bases lay in between. The CDR3 coding sequence is TGTGCCACCTTAACACGCTCTGGGGCCAACGTCCTGACTTTC. As protein: CATLTRSGANVLTF.

This clonotype was picked up a small number of times. The genes are TRBV20-1 and TRBJ2-4, with D tentatively TRBD1 (6 bases). V was clipped by 1 base and J by 6 bases, with 13 bases between them. This CDR3 region has 14 residues. Germline-derived CDR1 and CDR2 are DFQATT and SNEGSKA (reference sequence). The DNA of the CDR3 is TGCAGTGCTAGAGTGGACAGCGATTTAAACATTCAGTACTTC. It is translated as CSARVDSDLNIQYF.

This clonotype was seen a handful of times. This chain connects TRBV7-9 to TRBJ2-5; 8 bases agree with TRBD1. CDR1 is SEHNR, CDR2 FQNEAQ, per germline (reference sequence). The CDR3 has 15 residues. The J segment lost 7 bases and the V segment lost 7 bases, leaving 14 bases of the junction unmatched. CDR3 coding DNA: TGTGCCAGCACCCCACCGGGACAGGCCTCAGGGACCCAGTACTTC. The encoded protein is CASTPPGQASGTQYF.

The V gene is TRBV7-2, the J gene TRBJ2-3, with 7 bases that match TRBD1. The CDR3 is 14 residues long. Germline CDR1 is SGHTA and CDR2 is FQGNSA. V lost 5 bases and J lost 4; bases outside the gene matches: 6. The CDR3 reads CASSTRTGSDTQYF. CDR3 DNA: TGTGCCAGCAGCACCCGGACAGGATCAGATACGCAGTATTTT.

This chain links TRBV29-1 with TRBJ1-5; the match to TRBD1 covers 8 bases. Germline V gene data show CDR1 as SQVTM and CDR2 as ANQGSEA. V shed 7 bases, J shed 4 bases, and the junction held 6 bases outside the gene matches. The CDR3 runs to 13 residues. The chain's CDR3 is CSARTGLNQPQHF. The CDR3 DNA reads as TGCAGCGCCAGGACAGGGTTGAATCAGCCCCAGCATTTT.

The chain uses TRBV12-3 or TRBV12-4 and TRBJ1-1, with TRBD1 matching 10 bases. The CDR3 spans 15 residues. The junction had 3 bases not matched to a gene; V was cut back by 0 bases and J by 5 bases. This chain's CDR3 is CASSLAQGQGTEAFF. The CDR3 bases are TGTGCCAGCAGTTTAGCGCAGGGACAGGGGACTGAAGCTTTCTTT.

This chain joins TRBV20-1 and TRBJ2-3; D gene unclear. V lost 0 bases and J 1 base, leaving 11 bases between the germline ends. This CDR3 region has 15 residues. Germline CDR1 reads DFQATT; CDR2 reads SNEGSKA (reference sequence). CDR3 bases: TGCAGTGCTAGAGATAGAAAGATCGGCACAGATACGCAGTATTTT. Protein product: CSARDRKIGTDTQYF.

This sequence joins TRBV28 and TRBJ2-1; D remains unclear. The CDR3 contains 18 residues. Germline V gene sequence: CDR1 MDHEN, CDR2 SYDVKM. Between the trimmed V and J ends, which lost 4 bases and 0 bases, there was a span of 19 bases. DNA of the CDR3: TGTGCCAGCAGTTCCCTTGACGTCCATCTAAGCTCCTACAATGAGCAGTTCTTC. Amino acids: CASSSLDVHLSSYNEQFF.

This chain uses TRBV6-1 with TRBJ1-2; D is uncertain. CDR3 length equals 13 residues. The germline V gene encodes CDR1 MNHNS and CDR2 SASEGT. V lost 2 bases and J lost 3, with 7 bases in between. In DNA form, the CDR3 reads TGTGCCAGCAGTGAATTAAGTCACTATGGCTACACCTTC. This codes for CASSELSHYGYTF.

The table lists this clonotype with a count of one. This rearrangement joins TRBV28 to TRBJ2-3; a possible D gene is TRBD2 (6 bases). CDR3 length equals 12 residues. V dropped 7 bases and J dropped 10 bases, with 15 bases sitting between them. CDR1 and CDR2 (germline): MDHEN, SYDVKM. The CDR3 DNA is TGTGCCAGCAAAGTTGGGGGGTCGGCGCAGTATTTT. Protein: CASKVGGSAQYF. The variable domain in full, completed from reference TRBV28 and TRBJ2-3, reads DVKVTQSSRYLVKRTGEKVFLECVQDMDHENMFWYRQDPGLGLRLIYFSYDVKMKEKGDIPEGYSVSREKKERFSLILESASTNQTSMYLCASKVGGSAQYFGPGTRLTVL.

This clonotype has just a few counts. V and J are TRBV12-3 or TRBV12-4 and TRBJ1-2, with unresolved D. The CDR3 totals 13 residues. The ends were cut back, 5 bases at V and 5 bases at J, with 12 bases in the middle. DNA of the CDR3: TGTGCCAGCAGTCCCCGATTGAGTTATGGCTACACCTTC. This sequence encodes CASSPRLSYGYTF.

The chain recombines TRBV6-1 with TRBJ2-3; possibly TRBD2 for D (5 bases). V was clipped by 5 bases and J by 1 base, with 13 bases between them. This CDR3 is 15 amino acids long. CDR1 and CDR2 (germline): MNHNS, SASEGT. The CDR3 DNA follows: TGTGCCAGCAGTCCGGAGGTGGGCCGCACAGATACGCAGTATTTT. It encodes CASSPEVGRTDTQYF.

This clonotype was detected only a few times. This chain links TRBV7-9 with TRBJ2-7; 9 bases align to TRBD1. Germline CDR1 reads SEHNR; CDR2 reads FQNEAQ (reference sequence). V gave up 5 bases and J gave up 6 bases; unmatched junction bases: 5. This CDR3 spans 13 amino acids. The CDR3 region is CASSIRQGGEQYF. The CDR3 DNA follows: TGTGCCAGCAGCATTCGACAGGGGGGCGAGCAGTACTTC.

The rearrangement joins TRBV20-1 to TRBJ2-7, with 7 nucleotides matching TRBD2. V lost 4 bases to trimming and J lost 2 bases; unmatched junction nucleotides: 11. CDR1 is DFQATT, CDR2 SNEGSKA, per germline (reference sequence). The CDR3 runs to 15 residues. CDR3 sequence: CSANGGLPFAYEQYF. The CDR3 nucleotides read TGCAGTGCTAACGGGGGACTACCATTCGCCTACGAGCAGTACTTC.

This chain joins TRBV20-1 and TRBJ2-7, with TRBD1 matching over 11 bases. Germline CDR1 is DFQATT and CDR2 is SNEGSKA (reference sequence). This CDR3 is 13 amino acids long. V trimming: 7 bases; J trimming: 2 bases; junction bases outside the gene matches: 4. The CDR3 bases are TGCAGTGTGGGACAGGGGGTCCCCTACGAGCAGTACTTC. As protein: CSVGQGVPYEQYF.

This clonotype was found a few times. The chain recombines TRBV4-3 with TRBJ2-1; the D gene is possibly TRBD1 (6 bases). The CDR3 covers 13 residues. In germline, CDR1 is LGHNA, CDR2 YSLEER. The V gene lost 0 bases and the J gene lost 13 bases, with 13 bases spanning the gap. CDR3: CASSQEFRDTQFF. CDR3 in DNA: TGCGCCAGCAGCCAAGAGTTCCGGGACACTCAGTTCTTC.

This clonotype turned up a few times. The chain employs TRBV28 and TRBJ2-7, with D maybe TRBD1 (5 bases). CDR1 and CDR2 (germline): MDHEN, SYDVKM. Trimming shortened V by 9 bases and J by 7 bases, and 25 bases separated the two germline ends. The CDR3 runs 15 residues. The CDR3 nucleotides are TGTGCCAGTACCATTTTGACAGCGAGGAGTGGGGAGCAGTACTTC. Encoded protein: CASTILTARSGEQYF.

Only a few counts were recorded for this clonotype. The chain uses TRBV20-1 and TRBJ1-1; D is possibly TRBD1 (5 bases). This CDR3 spans 15 amino acids. CDR1 is DFQATT and CDR2 is SNEGSKA in the germline V gene (reference sequence). The ends were cut back, 0 bases at V and 5 bases at J, with 16 bases in the middle. CDR3 residues: CSARDSGTSRTEAFF. The DNA of the CDR3 is TGCAGTGCTAGAGACTCCGGGACGAGTAGGACTGAAGCTTTCTTT.

This clonotype was seen more than once but under ten times. The CDR3 spells CASSLSGSFTDTQYF. The CDR3 DNA reads TGTGCCAGCAGCCTAAGCGGCAGTTTCACAGATACGCAGTATTTT. This sequence joins TRBV7-2 and TRBJ2-3, with D tentatively TRBD2 (5 bases). The CDR3 runs 15 residues. V was pared by 5 bases and J by 2 bases, with 14 bases between. From germline, CDR1 is SGHTA and CDR2 FQGNSA.

CDR3 in DNA: TGTGCCAGCAGCAAAGGATACTGGCCCAACAATGAGCAGTTCTTC. It specifies CASSKGYWPNNEQFF. The chain recombines TRBV21-1 with TRBJ2-1. TRBV21-1 corresponds to a pseudogene. CDR3 length equals 15 residues.

This clonotype was counted a few times. The chain combines TRBV5-1 with TRBJ1-2; D call uncertain. V lost 0 bases, J lost 5 bases, and 17 bases lay in between. The CDR3 sequence is 16 residues long. The V gene's germline CDR1 is SGHRS and CDR2 YFSETQ. The CDR3 nucleotides are TGCGCCAGCAGCTTGGAGGTGCGGACGACGGCATATGGCTACACCTTC. Amino acids: CASSLEVRTTAYGYTF.

The chain has TRBV11-2 and TRBJ2-1; 7 nucleotides agree with TRBD2. CDR1 and CDR2 from the germline V gene are SGHAT and FQNNGV. CDR3 length: 15 amino acids. V trimming: 1 base; J trimming: 4 bases; junction bases outside the gene matches: 4. The CDR3 sequence: CASSLGGTIYNEQFF. CDR3 sequence (DNA): TGTGCCAGCAGCTTAGGAGGGACTATTTACAATGAGCAGTTCTTC.

In this sample, this clonotype turned up once. The rearrangement links TRBV11-2 to TRBJ2-7, with 8 positions matching TRBD2. Per germline, CDR1 SGHAT and CDR2 FQNNGV. The CDR3 spans 15 residues. Losses at the gene ends were 7 bases for V and 3 bases for J; bases not matched to a gene: 11. CDR3 protein: CASIGLAGSVYEQYF. In DNA form, the CDR3 reads TGTGCCAGCATCGGTCTAGCGGGCTCCGTCTACGAGCAGTACTTC.

J is TRBJ1-6 and V is TRBV18, with D tentatively TRBD1 (6 bases). Germline V lookup: CDR1 KGHSH, CDR2 LQKENI. The CDR3 covers 16 residues. V shed 6 bases and J shed 7 bases, with 19 bases lying between them. This CDR3 reads CASSPFRDKRNSPLHF. The CDR3 DNA follows: TGTGCCAGCTCGCCCTTCCGGGACAAACGCAATTCACCCCTCCACTTT.